This T cell receptor (beta chain) is from a study of blood T cell repertoires in COVID-19. Study in general: Acute and convalescent COVID-19 specimens originated in the United States, Italy and Spain.

Per the original methods: Amplification of reference gene primers was used by the study to estimate nucleated cell counts. Data came from immunoSEQ multiplex PCR; TCRdb stores just in-frame clones and leaves some out. V, J and clone size are taken as reported in that table, and D and trimming were inferred from the DNA itself. The sample records about 480,000 clones, roughly 90% being singletons. Residents of about two dozen US areas, aged roughly 18 to 89 years, made up the participants. Donors of Cohort 3 who recovered were those that had two negative PCRs, clearance, or symptom resolution. This sequence was found in a woman in her thirties or forties who had recovered from COVID-19. The material sequenced was PBMCs or T cells enriched from blood (not recorded which).

This CDR3 reads CASRDRGKQETQYF. CDR3 DNA sequence: TGTGCCAGCAGGGACAGGGGGAAACAAGAGACCCAGTACTTC. The rearrangement links TRBV11-2 to TRBJ2-5; 10 bases agree with TRBD1. The CDR3 totals 14 residues. Germline values: CDR1 SGHAT, CDR2 FQNNGV. Germline trimming cut 6 bases from V and 2 bases from J; bases unmatched to any gene: 3.